These 8 T cell receptor beta chains came from one sample sequenced in a study of tumor-infiltrating lymphocytes in localized non-small cell lung cancer. Only in-frame clones appear in the TCRdb table, and some are missing; sequencing was by immunoSEQ multiplex PCR. The sample includes about 13,000 clones, around 70% of them seen just once. The sequenced sample consisted of uninvolved lung tissue not adjacent to the tumor. The receptors originated from a human donor with non-small cell lung cancer.

The V and J genes are TRBV19 and TRBJ2-3; 10 positions agree with TRBD2. Germline-derived CDR1 and CDR2 are LNHDA and SQIVND (reference sequence). The J segment lost 1 base and the V segment lost 5 bases, leaving 6 bases of the junction unmatched. This CDR3 has 16 residues. CDR3 residues: CASSSLAGEGTDTQYF. CDR3 bases: TGTGCCAGTAGTTCCCTAGCGGGAGAGGGCACAGATACGCAGTATTTT.

The V and J genes are TRBV5-1 and TRBJ1-1; D is undetermined. Looked up from germline, CDR1 is SGHRS and CDR2 is YFSETQ. The ends were cut back, 4 bases at V and 5 bases at J, with 15 bases in the middle. The CDR3 covers 14 residues. The CDR3 DNA follows: TGCGCCAGCAGCAGCCGGGGAAAAGAAACTGAAGCTTTCTTT. Translating gives CASSSRGKETEAFF.

The chain has TRBV27 and TRBJ2-2; weak D call: TRBD2 (7 bases). The CDR3 is 17 residues long. The V gene's germline CDR1 is MNHEY and CDR2 SMNVEV (reference sequence). Between the trimmed V and J ends, which lost 2 bases and 8 bases, there was a span of 21 bases. The CDR3 coding sequence is TGTGCCAGCAGTTTAAGGGGGGACTATTGGGGGAAGGGGGAGCTGTTTTTT. As protein: CASSLRGDYWGKGELFF.

The gene calls are TRBV4-2 and TRBJ2-3; D call uncertain. The V gene's germline CDR1 is LGHNA and CDR2 YNFKEQ. This CDR3 region has 12 residues. Between the trimmed V and J ends, which lost 0 bases and 3 bases, there was a span of 1 base. CDR3: CASSQETDTQYF. The CDR3 DNA reads TGTGCCAGCAGCCAAGAGACAGATACGCAGTATTTT.

The chain is built from TRBV9 and TRBJ2-3, with 7 bases lining up with TRBD1. Germline assignment: CDR1 SGDLS and CDR2 YYNGEE. After removal of 3 bases from V and 1 base from J, the junction contained 11 bases not matched to a gene. This CDR3 is 17 amino acids long. The DNA of the CDR3 is TGTGCCAGCAGCGCCCGGGACAGCAACCGGGGCACAGATACGCAGTATTTT. Translation: CASSARDSNRGTDTQYF.

The J gene is TRBJ2-1, the V gene TRBV5-1, with TRBD2 identical over 15 bases. V lost 3 bases to trimming and J lost 5 bases; unmatched junction nucleotides: 9. Germline CDR1 SGHRS, CDR2 YFSETQ. This CDR3 is 18 amino acids long. CDR3 amino acids: CASSSGLAGGRDHNEQFF. The DNA of the CDR3 is TGCGCCAGCAGCTCGGGACTAGCGGGGGGACGTGACCACAATGAGCAGTTCTTC.

The rearrangement joins TRBV7-2 to TRBJ2-7; D uncertain. Trimming cost V 0 bases and J 2 bases, with 8 bases left between them. CDR1 SGHTA and CDR2 FQGNSA come from the germline V gene. CDR3 size: 14 residues. DNA of the CDR3: TGTGCCAGCAGCTTAGCACAACTCCCCTACGAGCAGTACTTC. Translating gives CASSLAQLPYEQYF.

The V gene is TRBV28, the J gene TRBJ2-6; perhaps TRBD1 as D (6 bases). V lost 8 bases to trimming and J lost 1 base, with 21 bases between them. CDR3 length equals 18 residues. Germline V gene sequence: CDR1 MDHEN, CDR2 SYDVKM. CDR3 amino acids: CASFPSRGKISGANVLTF. DNA for the CDR3: TGTGCCAGCTTCCCCAGCAGGGGAAAAATTTCTGGGGCCAACGTCCTGACTTTC.